These T cell receptor beta chains were read from a single sample in a study of blood T cell repertoires in COVID-19. Sequencing used immunoSEQ multiplex PCR; TCRdb keeps in-frame clones, though not all of them. There are 140,000 or so clones in the sample; around 90% occur only once, and 1.5% to 2% lies in the top ten. The sequencing input was peripheral blood. Receptors were obtained from a human donor in a cohort sampled during active COVID-19. CDR3s include the opening cysteine and the closing phenylalanine or tryptophan.

v_call cdr3_aa
TRBV11-1 CASSPQGIGYEQYF
TRBV11-2 CASSLQGSGAGELFF
TRBV5-1 CASSLDREGYGYTF
TRBV3-1/TRBV3-2 CASSQDASGGDEQYF
TRBV27 CASSDRDSFNEQFF
TRBV5-1 CASSLGGGVNTEAFF
TRBV5-1 CASSMVPGQEGGEGYTF
TRBV5-4 CASWKTGRAGELFF
TRBV3-1/TRBV3-2 CASSQDPSGETQYF
TRBV12-3/TRBV12-4 CASSPGLEQFF
TRBV3-1/TRBV3-2 CASSQVGAGGRNEQFF
TRBV18 CASSGRSGRAFF
TRBV5-4 CASSLYSGGGGTDTQYF
TRBV5-4 CASSLVGTGETQYF
TRBV6-1 CASSEDYPGLAGGIDEQFF
TRBV19 CASSIYPGSNQPQHF
TRBV7-9 CASSYSVGGTDTQYF
TRBV10-3 CAIRAGTVNTEAFF
TRBV9 CASGGVSWGATEAFF
TRBV11-3 CASSLMGQGQGKRTIYF
TRBV24-1 CATSAQGGTDTQYF
TRBV7-2 CASSLDTGYSPLHF
TRBV5-6 CASSRQPQHF
TRBV30 CAWSVQPLIGYTF
TRBV11-2 CASSLAGGLGTGELFF
TRBV2 CASSVLTGGGTEAFF
TRBV5-1 CASSLAIGGGTGELFF
TRBV29-1 CTYGGTKETQYF
TRBV6-5 CASQLGTGDGYTF
TRBV19 CASSTTGERTEAFF
TRBV28 CASSLPTGTYEQYF
TRBV6-5 CASSHIQNTEAFF
TRBV5-1 CASSSGQGGPMKTQYF
TRBV19 CASSSRGEDTEAFF
TRBV2 CASILRGADTQYF
TRBV5-1 CASSFGDLNTEAFF
TRBV5-4 CASSLRTGSSSYNSPLHF
TRBV2 CASSVGIPSYNEQFF
TRBV11-2 CASSLTSVDTIYF
TRBV20-1 CSATLSETQYF
TRBV5-1 CASSFGRSGVVDTQYF